The subject of this entry is one TCR beta chain. Its antigen is still unknown. Trimming took 5 bases from V and 3 from J, leaving 10 bases between them. CDR1 and CDR2 (germline): SEHNR, FQNEAQ (reference sequence). The CDR3 consists of 13 residues. This entry is derived from a study of identical twins. Study-level results: High-abundance cord blood beta clonotypes had fewer insertions; memory repertoires showed none. For monozygotic twins, models underestimated out-of-frame TCR alpha sharing.

TCRdb passed the 5' RACE reads through MiXCR, listing each CDR3 protein once. The data contain some 500,000 distinct CDR3 sequences, more than 9% of them seen just once; the ten biggest clones take up around 3.2%. There were only healthy Caucasians among the donors. The sample also formed part of further work on yellow fever vaccine responses in identical twins. Per that paper: After vaccination, twins' T cell response reportedly seemed partly convergent, partly personalized.

V is TRBV7-9 and J is TRBJ1-1; D gene uncertain. The sequenced sample was PBMCs. The TCR sequence derives from a woman aged 18 to 35 in good health. The CDR3 DNA is TGTGCCAGCAGCATCCGGGGTGACACTGAAGCTTTCTTT. Its translation: CASSIRGDTEAFF.